This TCR beta chain was documented in a study of T cells after yellow fever vaccination. The study's findings and limits: Abundant contaminating clonotypes from the bulk population could appear in FACS-sorted repertoires. Post-booster samples contained most primary-vaccination clones (around 95% CD4, roughly 88% CD8). When the response was secondary, it was weaker but reached its peak faster, day 5 versus 15.

This clonotype was detected a few times. Its antigen remains unidentified. Universal primer sites and UMIs were introduced during 5'RACE template-switching synthesis of TCR cDNA. TCRdb re-called the 5' RACE reads through MiXCR, storing one row per CDR3 protein. There are about 320,000 distinct CDR3 sequences in the sample; around 4.3% occur only once, and approximately 19% lies in the top ten. CDR1 and CDR2 from the germline V gene are SGHTA and FQGNSA. The junction had 6 bases not matched to a gene; V was cut back by 5 bases and J by 4 bases. CDR3 length: 15 amino acids. Sample: PBMCs, taken 15 days after the yellow fever booster vaccination. The rearrangement joins TRBV7-2 to TRBJ2-5; 11 bases align to TRBD1. This clonotype was obtained from a man between 18 and 29 years old who received the YFV17D yellow fever vaccine. CDR3 DNA sequence: TGTGCCAGCAGCCTTTTTGGGACAGGGGGAGAGACCCAGTACTTC. Translated: CASSLFGTGGETQYF. Filled out from reference TRBV7-2 and TRBJ2-5, the complete variable domain reads GAGVSQSPSNKVTEKGKDVELRCDPISGHTALYWYRQSLGQGLEFLIYFQGNSAPDKSGLPSDRFSAERTGGSVSTLTIQRTQQEDSAVYLCASSLFGTGGETQYFGPGTRLLVL.